Shown below are 22 T cell receptor beta chains from a single sample sequenced in a study of blood T cell repertoires in COVID-19. The data were produced by immunoSEQ multiplex PCR, yet TCRdb's version contains in-frame clones alone and is incomplete. This table holds about 36,000 clones, about 77% found once. Sample: peripheral blood. All receptors derive from a man between 60 and 75 years old with acute or convalescent COVID-19.

This clone was observed once. V usage is TRBV11-3 and J usage is TRBJ1-1; D gene uncertain. Germline V gene lookup returns CDR1 SGHNT and CDR2 YENEEA. The CDR3 is 15 residues long. Trimming took off 0 bases at V and 4 bases at J, with 12 bases between the two ends. This CDR3 is CASSLDRRSITEAFF. For the CDR3, the DNA is TGTGCCAGCAGCTTAGATCGGAGATCTATCACTGAAGCTTTCTTT.

This clone occurred a few times. V and J are TRBV21-1 and TRBJ2-7; no check of the table's D call, TRBD2, against the DNA was made. TRBV21-1 is flagged as a pseudogene. The CDR3 covers 15 residues. The DNA of the CDR3 is TGTGCCAGCAGCAAAACCGGGAGCCATCTCTACGAGCAGTACTTC. Translating it yields CASSKTGSHLYEQYF.

V and J are TRBV6-5 and TRBJ2-7, with 7 positions matching TRBD1. Trimming cost V 1 base and J 6 bases; bases outside gene matches: 9. From germline, CDR1 is MNHEY and CDR2 SVGAGI. The CDR3 loop spans 15 amino acids. The CDR3 protein is CASSYLRDRLTEQYF. CDR3 nucleotide sequence: TGTGCCAGCAGTTACTTAAGGGACAGACTAACCGAGCAGTACTTC.

The gene calls are TRBV28 and TRBJ2-6; tentative D call: TRBD1 (6 bases). The CDR3 runs to 15 residues. V was shortened by 5 bases and J by 2 bases, with 10 bases between the two germline ends. The V gene's germline CDR1 is MDHEN and CDR2 SYDVKM. CDR3 in amino acids: CASSTRGPGANVLTF. The CDR3, as DNA: TGTGCCAGCAGTACCAGGGGTCCTGGGGCCAACGTCCTGACTTTC.

The chain carries TRBV19 and TRBJ2-5; D is ambiguous. The ends were cut back, 3 bases at V and 1 base at J, with 6 bases in the middle. Germline-derived CDR1 and CDR2 are LNHDA and SQIVND (reference sequence). The CDR3 is 13 residues long. The CDR3 nucleotides read TGTGCCAGTAGTATGAGGCCCCAAGAGACCCAGTACTTC. Encoded protein: CASSMRPQETQYF.

V gene TRBV11-3 combines with J gene TRBJ2-1, with TRBD2 identical over 9 bases. The junction had 10 bases not matched to a gene; V was cut back by 6 bases and J by 7 bases. The CDR3 sequence is 15 residues long. Looked up from germline, CDR1 is SGHNT and CDR2 is YENEEA. The CDR3 here is CASSQTSGRGNEQFF. The CDR3 DNA sequence: TGTGCCAGCAGTCAAACTAGCGGGCGTGGAAATGAGCAGTTCTTC.

The V call is TRBV7-2, the J call TRBJ2-7; D is uncertain. Germline CDR1 SGHTA, CDR2 FQGNSA. This CDR3 is 12 amino acids long. V was cut by 5 bases and J by 0 bases, with 5 bases left in between. The CDR3: CASSLSSYEQYF. CDR3 DNA: TGTGCCAGCAGCCTGAGCTCCTACGAGCAGTACTTC. The whole variable domain, filled in from reference TRBV7-2 and TRBJ2-7, reads GAGVSQSPSNKVTEKGKDVELRCDPISGHTALYWYRQSLGQGLEFLIYFQGNSAPDKSGLPSDRFSAERTGGSVSTLTIQRTQQEDSAVYLCASSLSSYEQYFGPGTRLTVT.

This clone was counted once. V gene TRBV5-1 combines with J gene TRBJ2-1, with 9 positions matching TRBD2. The CDR3 spans 17 residues. J lost 8 bases, V lost 0 bases, and 12 bases had no gene match. Germline values: CDR1 SGHRS, CDR2 YFSETQ. CDR3 DNA: TGCGCCAGCAGCTTGGTAGCTAGCGGGATCCCAGGCCATGAGCAGTTCTTC. Amino acid sequence: CASSLVASGIPGHEQFF. The variable domain in full, completed from reference TRBV5-1 and TRBJ2-1, reads KAGVTQTPRYLIKTRGQQVTLSCSPISGHRSVSWYQQTPGQGLQFLFEYFSETQRNKGNFPGRFSGRQFSNSRSEMNVSTLELGDSALYLCASSLVASGIPGHEQFFGPGTRLTVL.

The chain combines TRBV5-1 with TRBJ2-5; 11 bases map to TRBD2. Per germline, CDR1 SGHRS and CDR2 YFSETQ. J gave up 4 bases and V 1 base, and 6 bases lay outside the gene matches. The CDR3 has 16 amino acids. The CDR3 protein is CASSLLLAGEAETQYF. Written as DNA, the CDR3 is TGCGCCAGCAGCTTGTTACTAGCGGGAGAGGCAGAGACCCAGTACTTC.

The chain recombines TRBV12-3 or TRBV12-4 with TRBJ1-2; D not resolved. With 4 bases removed from V and 5 bases from J, the gap between germline ends came to 8 bases. This CDR3 has 12 amino acids. The CDR3 nucleotides are TGTGCCAGCAGTTCCCCCCATTATGGCTACACCTTC. Residues: CASSSPHYGYTF.

In its sample, this clone was seen once. The DNA of the CDR3 is TGCAGCGTTCCCGCGGGGATGAGCTCCTACAATGAGCAGTTCTTC. Its translation: CSVPAGMSSYNEQFF. The genes are TRBV29-1 and TRBJ2-1; perhaps TRBD2 as D (6 bases). Per the germline V gene, CDR1 is SQVTM and CDR2 is ANQGSEA. Deletions cut 5 bases from V and 0 bases from J, with 14 bases between. This CDR3 region has 15 residues.

V is TRBV28 and J is TRBJ1-3; 8 bases fit TRBD1. The CDR3 length is 15 residues. The germline V gene encodes CDR1 MDHEN and CDR2 SYDVKM. V lost 5 bases to trimming and J lost 4 bases; unmatched junction nucleotides: 7. In nucleotides, the CDR3 is TGTGCCAGCAGTGCGTACCAGGGGGCGGGAAACACCATATATTTT. Its translation is CASSAYQGAGNTIYF.

V gene TRBV5-4 combines with J gene TRBJ2-5; 8 bases agree with TRBD2. V lost 4 bases and J lost 5; bases outside the gene matches: 7. The CDR3 is made up of 14 amino acids. The germline V gene encodes CDR1 SGHNT and CDR2 YYREEE (reference sequence). The CDR3 region has the DNA TGTGCCAGCAGCAACTCGGGGGGGCGGGAGACCCAGTACTTC. Translated, it gives CASSNSGGRETQYF.

This clone was counted once. The chain's CDR3 is CASSTGQGVAGSYEQYF. Here the CDR3 DNA reads TGTGCCAGTAGTACCGGACAGGGGGTTGCGGGCTCCTACGAGCAGTACTTC. The chain has TRBV19 and TRBJ2-7; 10 nucleotides align to TRBD1. Per germline, CDR1 LNHDA and CDR2 SQIVND (reference sequence). With V trimmed by 4 bases and J by 0 bases, 9 bases remained unmatched. The CDR3 is 17 amino acids.

This clone was counted a single time. This sequence joins TRBV27 and TRBJ2-5; no clear D gene. With 6 bases removed from V and 0 bases from J, the gap between germline ends came to 20 bases. The CDR3 sequence is 17 residues long. Per the germline V gene, CDR1 is MNHEY and CDR2 is SMNVEV (reference sequence). The CDR3 region has the DNA TGTGCCAGCAGCCCGACAACCCCCCCCATTAACCAAGAGACCCAGTACTTC. Protein: CASSPTTPPINQETQYF.

The chain uses TRBV20-1 and TRBJ2-3; the D gene is possibly TRBD2 (7 bases). V lost 3 bases and J 4 bases, leaving 14 bases between the germline ends. The CDR3 spans 14 residues. Per the germline V gene, CDR1 is DFQATT and CDR2 is SNEGSKA (reference sequence). The CDR3: CSASSWGGPDTQYF. The CDR3 bases are TGCAGTGCTAGTTCGTGGGGGGGCCCAGATACGCAGTATTTT.

V is TRBV5-1 and J is TRBJ2-3; 9 positions match TRBD1. Germline V gives CDR1 SGHRS, CDR2 YFSETQ. J gave up 6 bases and V 0 bases, and 5 bases lay outside the gene matches. This CDR3 comprises 15 residues. The CDR3 is CASSLGDRDGDTQYF. The CDR3 bases are TGCGCCAGCAGCTTGGGGGACAGGGACGGGGATACGCAGTATTTT.

This clone was observed a single time. The genes are TRBV9 and TRBJ1-4; perhaps TRBD1 as D (6 bases). CDR1 and CDR2 (germline): SGDLS, YYNGEE. V lost 4 bases to trimming and J lost 0 bases, with 13 bases between them. The CDR3 has 16 residues. CDR3 region: CASSRLGTSTNEKLFF. In DNA form, the CDR3 reads TGTGCCAGCAGCAGACTTGGGACATCAACTAATGAAAAACTGTTTTTT.

In DNA, the CDR3 is TGTGCCAGCAGTCCCTCTAGGAAGGCCCAGCATTTT. Translated, it gives CASSPSRKAQHF. The chain uses TRBV12-3 or TRBV12-4 and TRBJ1-5; D gene uncertain. This CDR3 is 12 amino acids long. V lost 5 bases, J lost 11 bases, and 13 bases lay in between.

The V gene is TRBV18, the J gene TRBJ2-7; D may be TRBD1 (6 bases). Trimming removed 4 bases from V and 2 bases from J, with 15 bases in between. The germline V gene encodes CDR1 KGHSH and CDR2 LQKENI. This CDR3 is 15 amino acids long. The CDR3 DNA follows: TGTGCCAGCTCACTAGGACAGAGAGTCACCTACGAGCAGTACTTC. Protein sequence: CASSLGQRVTYEQYF.

J is TRBJ2-3 and V is TRBV19, with D tentatively TRBD2 (6 bases). The CDR3 extends over 14 amino acids. Trimming pared 6 bases from V and 2 bases from J, leaving 12 bases between. Germline V lookup: CDR1 LNHDA, CDR2 SQIVND (reference sequence). The CDR3: CASRPGGPTDTQYF. CDR3 bases: TGTGCCAGTAGGCCCGGAGGGCCCACAGATACGCAGTATTTT.

The chain uses TRBV11-3 and TRBJ2-7, with 7 nucleotides matching TRBD1. Germline CDR1 reads SGHNT; CDR2 reads YENEEA. The CDR3 is 14 residues long. J was trimmed by 5 bases and V by 6 bases; bases with no gene match: 10. CDR3 nucleotide sequence: TGTGCCAGCAGGGAAAAGGACAGGTTTGACGAGCAGTACTTC. This encodes CASREKDRFDEQYF.